This T cell receptor (beta chain) originates from a study of cytomegalovirus exposure and HLA in healthy donors. Findings and caveats of the study: Near-uniform donor sequencing depth was presumed by presence/absence analyses. Per a prior analysis, the majority of TCR beta V segments were productive roughly 87% or roughly 30% of the time. Later on, a genetic analysis was performed. It linked a missense variant in DCLRE1C with V- and J-gene trimming of TCR beta. Per published accounts, TCR beta sequences correctly predicted the HLA-A and HLA-B alleles of most subjects.

The germline V gene encodes CDR1 MNHEY and CDR2 SVGAGI. The V and J ends lost 4 bases and 6 bases, in that order; junction bases with no gene match: 5. The CDR3 is 14 residues long. Vbeta (60) and Jbeta (13) primers were used in the PCR. TCRdb keeps only in-frame clones here, not all; method: immunoSEQ multiplex PCR. The sample carries about 110,000 clones, approximately 83% recorded once. A note on this clone: What it binds is unknown.

Input material: PBMCs. The genes are TRBV6-5 and TRBJ2-1; 8 nucleotides align to TRBD2. The TCR comes from a man aged 35-49 years in good health and CMV-seronegative. This CDR3 reads CASSLAGPPNEQFF. The DNA for the CDR3 is TGTGCCAGCAGTTTAGCGGGGCCCCCCAATGAGCAGTTCTTC.